The 4 T cell receptor beta chains given below trace back to one sample, sequenced in a study of blood T cell repertoires in COVID-19. Assay used: immunoSEQ multiplex PCR; TCRdb lists only in-frame clones, some missing. The sample consists of 200,000 to 250,000 clones, less than 90% of them appearing once. Material for sequencing was PBMCs or T cells enriched from blood (not recorded which). These receptors originate from a woman between 40 and 50 years old who had recovered from COVID-19.

The chain uses TRBV29-1 and TRBJ1-1; D uncertain. Per the germline V gene, CDR1 is SQVTM and CDR2 is ANQGSEA. The length of the CDR3 is 13 residues. Trimming shortened V by 6 bases and J by 5 bases, and 16 bases separated the two germline ends. CDR3 residues: CSVFLAGRTEAFF. CDR3 bases: TGCAGCGTGTTCTTGGCGGGAAGAACTGAAGCTTTCTTT.

This clone was recorded a few times. V and J are TRBV6-1 and TRBJ2-7; a weak D match, TRBD2 (5 bases). The CDR3 covers 14 residues. Looked up from germline, CDR1 is MNHNS and CDR2 is SASEGT. V lost 2 bases to trimming and J lost 3 bases, with 11 bases between them. In DNA form, the CDR3 reads TGTGCCAGCAGTGAATTCGGAGGCCGCTACGAGCAGTACTTC. This sequence encodes CASSEFGGRYEQYF.

The J gene is TRBJ1-3, the V gene TRBV7-2; 9 nucleotides align to TRBD1. This CDR3 contains 15 residues. From germline, CDR1 is SGHTA and CDR2 FQGNSA. J gave up 8 bases and V 2 bases, and 7 bases lay outside the gene matches. The CDR3 nucleotides read TGTGCCAGCAGCTTAATAGGGGACAGGGCGGACACCATATATTTT. Protein product: CASSLIGDRADTIYF.

The chain links TRBV9 to TRBJ1-1; TRBD1 matches 8 bases. From germline, CDR1 is SGDLS and CDR2 YYNGEE. The CDR3 contains 18 residues. V was pared by 5 bases and J by 6 bases, with 21 bases of the junction left unmatched. The CDR3 DNA sequence: TGTGCCAGCAGGGAGGGAAGACCGCGGGACAGGTCGTTCGCTGAAGCTTTCTTT. Translating it yields CASREGRPRDRSFAEAFF.